This TCR beta chain was found in a study of radiotherapy plus CTLA-4 blockade in lung cancer. Study details: Of all patients, 15% to 20% responded objectively and about 34% showed disease control.

J lost 3 bases, V lost 2 bases, and 4 bases had no gene match. Per the germline V gene, CDR1 is MNHNY and CDR2 is SVGAGI (reference sequence). The CDR3 has 15 amino acids. This clone was detected a few times. Antigen: not known. Overall study findings and caveats: After radiotherapy and ipilimumab, tumor-derived clones expanded in peripheral blood.

Assay used: immunoSEQ multiplex PCR; TCRdb lists only in-frame clones, some missing. This table has around 100,000 clones, around 84% appearing once. Sequences were derived from peripheral blood, sampled from a patient treated with radiotherapy plus ipilimumab. J is TRBJ1-2 and V is TRBV6-6, with TRBD1 matching 9 bases. The receptor was derived from a human donor with non-small cell lung cancer that progressed on radiotherapy plus ipilimumab. Some clones in this sample may be carry-over from other donors' samples. The CDR3, as DNA: TGTGCCAGCAGTTACGGTACAGGGGGCGACTATGGCTACACCTTC. It specifies CASSYGTGGDYGYTF.